This TCR beta chain was recovered during a study of OX40 agonist ivuxolimab in advanced cancers. Study context: The dose-escalation cohort had hepatocellular carcinoma, melanoma, renal cell or head and neck cancer. Treatment received earlier with anti-PD-1, anti-PD-L1 or anti-CTLA-4 agents was allowed, and around 36% had some. Study findings and constraints: Some of the lowest clonal expansion was seen in partial responders at 0.1-3.0 mg/kg.

Trimming stripped 3 bases from V and 7 bases from J, with 13 bases between. Germline V gene data show CDR1 as PRHDT and CDR2 as FYEKMQ (reference sequence). This CDR3 spans 13 amino acids. Profiled with immunoSEQ multiplex PCR; TCRdb holds only in-frame clones, not every one. This repertoire shows approximately 82,000 clones, 90% to 95% found once; its top ten account for approximately 20%. Regarding this clone: Its antigen remains unidentified.

This sequence was found in an adult with an advanced solid tumor such as melanoma, head and neck, liver or kidney cancer. The chain employs TRBV13 and TRBJ2-7, with D perhaps TRBD2 (6 bases). The sequencing used CD4+ or CD8+ T cells sorted from blood, collected in a trial of the OX40 agonist ivuxolimab. CDR3 loop: CASSLGDSREQYF. The DNA for the CDR3 is TGTGCCAGCAGCTTGGGGGACTCTAGGGAGCAGTACTTC.